The clone carrying this TCR beta chain turned up a few times. Its antigen is as yet unknown. Sort purity for all populations was recorded as exceeding 98%. This sample was taken from a study of beta chain features in type 1 diabetes. CDR3 length: 17 residues. V was cut by 0 bases and J by 3 bases, with 20 bases left in between. Germline CDR1 SQVTM, CDR2 ANQGSEA. Study-level findings and limits: Type 1 diabetes patients had VDJ junctions that carried fewer insertions and more deletions.

Expressed TCRB transcripts were sequenced, since all the RNA that had been isolated was reverse transcribed. An average about 3.8 million reads came from naive, central memory and regulatory T cell samples. TCRdb's table, derived via immunoSEQ multiplex PCR, lists solely in-frame clones and lacks some. Of over 150,000 clones in the sample, approximately 13% were seen once. The sample taken for sequencing was central memory CD4+ T cells from blood. The V and J genes are TRBV29-1 and TRBJ1-1, with D unclear. The receptor's source is a woman aged 18-29 years in good health. CDR3 sequence: CSVEDHTGYPRDTEAFF. The CDR3 DNA reads TGCAGCGTTGAAGATCATACGGGTTATCCCCGGGACACTGAAGCTTTCTTT.